The rows below give T cell receptor beta chains drawn from one sample of a study of blood T cell repertoires in COVID-19. Repertoires were generated with immunoSEQ multiplex PCR, while TCRdb's copy carries only in-frame clones and drops some. This sample has some 200,000 clones, with 84% found just once. Sequencing was carried out using peripheral blood. Receptor source: a woman between 45 and 65 years old with active or convalescent COVID-19. Each CDR3 is given with its conserved first and last residue. Each record gives: V gene, D gene, clone size, J gene, CDR3 DNA, CDR3 protein. The D gene is left open where the match is weak. Size is stated for part of the rows, as once, few or many counts, or as a class when the clone is expanded.

TRBV11-2,.,.,TRBJ1-1,TGTGCCAGCAGCTTCCCCAGGGAGGGGATGAACACTGAAGCTTTCTTT,CASSFPREGMNTEAFF
TRBV18,.,once,TRBJ1-5,TGTGCCAGCTCAACAGGGTTGAGCAATCAGCCCCAGCATTTT,CASSTGLSNQPQHF
TRBV18,TRBD2,.,TRBJ2-1,TGTGCCAGCTCAGCACTAGCGGGAGTGTCCTACAATGAGCAGTTCTTC,CASSALAGVSYNEQFF
TRBV28,TRBD1,.,TRBJ1-2,TGTGCCAGCAGCCCAATTGCCGGGACAGGGAATGGCTACACCTTC,CASSPIAGTGNGYTF
TRBV4-2,TRBD2,once,TRBJ2-1,TGTGCCAGCAAAGCGAGCGGGGGGGCCTATGGCAATGAGCAGTTCTTC,CASKASGGAYGNEQFF
TRBV3-1/TRBV3-2,.,few,TRBJ1-2,TGTGCCAGCAGTCGAACCGGGACGGGAGGTAACTATGGCTACACCTTC,CASSRTGTGGNYGYTF
TRBV20-1,.,once,TRBJ1-5,TGCAGTGCTAGTGACTGGTCTTCTAGCGTTTATCAGCCCCAGCATTTT,CSASDWSSSVYQPQHF
TRBV19,TRBD1,.,TRBJ2-2,TGTGCCAGTAAGGTCGATTCCCGTCCCGGGACAGGGGGCACCGGGGAGCTGTTTTTT,CASKVDSRPGTGGTGELFF
TRBV20-1,.,.,TRBJ1-5,TGCAGTGCTAGTCGAGGTCTGAGCAATCAGCCCCAGCATTTT,CSASRGLSNQPQHF
TRBV9,TRBD1,.,TRBJ1-1,TGTGCCAGCAGCGTAGGGGACAGTTTGAACACTGAAGCTTTCTTT,CASSVGDSLNTEAFF
TRBV12-3/TRBV12-4,.,.,TRBJ1-2,TGTGCCAGCAGCCCCCGGGGTGGGGGCTACACCTTC,CASSPRGGGYTF
TRBV7-2,.,.,TRBJ2-5,TGTGCCAGCAGCTTAGCGCTTGGCCTAGCATCCGCAGAGACCCAGTACTTC,CASSLALGLASAETQYF
TRBV5-5,TRBD1,.,TRBJ1-5,TGTGCCAGCAGCCACCGGGACAGGGGTAATCAGCCCCAGCATTTT,CASSHRDRGNQPQHF
TRBV3-1/TRBV3-2,.,.,TRBJ2-1,TGTGCCAGCAGCCGCACGGACAATGAGCAGTTCTTC,CASSRTDNEQFF
TRBV10-3,.,.,TRBJ1-1,TGTGCCATCAGGGGGCTGGGGACTGAAGCTTTCTTT,CAIRGLGTEAFF
TRBV3-1/TRBV3-2,TRBD1,.,TRBJ1-1,TGTGCCAGCAGCCAAGACAGGGGGCGAGCTTTCTTT,CASSQDRGRAFF
TRBV2,.,.,TRBJ1-2,TGTGCCACCCCCTTAGCAAAGACAGACTATGGCTACACCTTC,CATPLAKTDYGYTF
TRBV30,TRBD1,few,TRBJ1-5,TGTGCCTGGAGTGGGGACAGTTATAGCAATCAGCCCCAGCATTTT,CAWSGDSYSNQPQHF
TRBV6-5,TRBD1,.,TRBJ2-5,TGTGCCAGCAGTCCTGACAGGGCCCTTCAAGAGACCCAGTACTTC,CASSPDRALQETQYF
TRBV27,TRBD1,once,TRBJ1-4,TGTGCCAGCAGTTCCTCGGGACAGGGGGCTGAAAAACTGTTTTTT,CASSSSGQGAEKLFF
TRBV3-1/TRBV3-2,.,few,TRBJ2-7,TGTGCCAGCAGCCAAGATATCAGTTACGAGCAGTACTTC,CASSQDISYEQYF
TRBV20-1,TRBD2,.,TRBJ2-1,TGCAGTGCTAGTAGGGTAGCGGGACTTCGGGAGCAGTTCTTC,CSASRVAGLREQFF
TRBV29-1,.,.,TRBJ2-5,TGCAGCGCACAAATCAGCGGCCAAGAGACCCAGTACTTC,CSAQISGQETQYF
TRBV19,TRBD2,.,TRBJ2-3,TGTGCCAGTAGTTCGCGATTAGCGGGAGGGCCTGAAGATACGCAGTATTTT,CASSSRLAGGPEDTQYF
TRBV20-1,TRBD1,.,TRBJ1-1,TGCAGTGCTAGTAAACAGGGGGCTAACACTGAAGCTTTCTTT,CSASKQGANTEAFF
TRBV5-1,.,.,TRBJ1-1,TGCGCCAGCAGCTTGGTTTCAGGTGCGAACACTGAAGCTTTCTTT,CASSLVSGANTEAFF
TRBV28,.,.,TRBJ1-2,TGTGCCAGCACCACTCTCTACTATGGCTACACCTTC,CASTTLYYGYTF
TRBV28,.,once,TRBJ2-7,TGTGCCAGTGGACTGAACTACGAGCAGTACTTC,CASGLNYEQYF
TRBV28,.,.,TRBJ1-1,TGTGCCAGCAGTCAGGGATCTGGGGCTTTCTTT,CASSQGSGAFF
TRBV3-1/TRBV3-2,TRBD1,.,TRBJ1-6,TGTGCCAGCAGCCCCCCTCCGGGACAGGGGATGTCACCCCTCCACTTT,CASSPPPGQGMSPLHF
TRBV4-2,TRBD1,.,TRBJ2-2,TGTGCCAGCAGCCAAGACAGCGACAGGGTCACCGGGGAGCTGTTTTTT,CASSQDSDRVTGELFF
TRBV28,TRBD1,.,TRBJ1-1,TGTGCCAGCAGTTCGGGACAGGGGAACACTGAAGCTTTCTTT,CASSSGQGNTEAFF
TRBV2,.,.,TRBJ2-5,TGTGCCAGCTTAAAAGGGAGTTCGGGGGAGACCCAGTACTTC,CASLKGSSGETQYF
TRBV11-1,.,.,TRBJ1-2,TGTGCCAGCTTAGGACATGCGGATGGCTACACCTTC,CASLGHADGYTF
TRBV10-2,.,.,TRBJ1-4,TGCGCCAGCAGTGACTCGGGGAGAGACGAAAAACTGTTTTTT,CASSDSGRDEKLFF
TRBV6-1,TRBD1,once,TRBJ1-6,TGTGCCAGCAGTGTTACAGGGGGCCGCTCCTATAATTCACCCCTCCACTTT,CASSVTGGRSYNSPLHF
TRBV10-3,TRBD1,.,TRBJ1-2,TGTGCCGGGGGCACAGGGGATTCGGGGGGCTACACCTTC,CAGGTGDSGGYTF
TRBV4-2,TRBD2,.,TRBJ2-7,TGTGCCAGCAGCGAAAATCTAGCGGGGAGCTCCTACGAGCAGTACTTC,CASSENLAGSSYEQYF
TRBV11-3,.,few,TRBJ1-1,TGTGCCAGCAGCTTGACACAACACACTGAAGCTTTCTTT,CASSLTQHTEAFF
TRBV5-5,.,.,TRBJ2-1,TGTGCCAGCAGCTCGGCCTCCCGACACGAGCAGTTCTTC,CASSSASRHEQFF
TRBV20-1,TRBD1,.,TRBJ2-5,TGCAGTGCTAGTCTTAGCTCAACAGGGGCCCAGTACTTC,CSASLSSTGAQYF
TRBV18,.,.,TRBJ1-5,TGTGCCAGCTCTCGCGCGTCACTGGGGGGTCAGCCCCAGCATTTT,CASSRASLGGQPQHF
TRBV7-9,.,.,TRBJ2-1,TGTGCCAGCAGCTTACCCCGGACAGAGCAGTTCTTC,CASSLPRTEQFF
TRBV16,TRBD1,.,TRBJ2-7,TGTGCCAGCAGCCGCGGACAGGGCTCGCACGAGCAGTACTTC,CASSRGQGSHEQYF
TRBV5-6,.,.,TRBJ2-1,TGTGCCAGCAGCTCCCCACGTGGTGGGGCTCTAGCGACGGGTGCGCAGTTCTTC,CASSSPRGGALATGAQFF
TRBV6-5,.,.,TRBJ1-2,TGTGCCAGCAGTTACTCCTCTTCTGGCTACACCTTC,CASSYSSSGYTF
TRBV6-4,TRBD1,.,TRBJ1-6,TGTGCCAGCAGTCCGGGGACAGGTTGGAACAGAAATTCACCCCTCCACTTT,CASSPGTGWNRNSPLHF
TRBV9,.,.,TRBJ2-7,TGTGCCAGCAGCTCCTCAGGGGGGTCGTCCTACGAGCAGTACTTC,CASSSSGGSSYEQYF